These T cell receptor beta chains were read from a single sample in a study of OX40 agonist ivuxolimab in advanced cancers. TCRdb's table, derived via immunoSEQ multiplex PCR, lists solely in-frame clones and lacks some. The table has about 53,000 clones, 75% to 85% seen once; the top ten hold under 3%. The sample in question was CD4+ or CD8+ T cells sorted from blood, obtained in a trial of the OX40 agonist ivuxolimab. Every receptor here comes from an adult with an advanced solid tumor such as melanoma, head and neck, liver or kidney cancer. Each CDR3 is given without its conserved first and last residue.

>TRBV6-1
ASIRGTTSTDTQY
>TRBV5-6
ASSRRAASGYT
>TRBV6-1
ASSENPGQGQPNYGYT
>TRBV18
ASSPYSPSYNEQF
>TRBV20-1
SAPGDYGYT
>TRBV19
ASGPASGNTIY
>TRBV6-6
ASSYFTGDQPQH
>TRBV11-2
ASSLDRITGELF
>TRBV25-1
ASSPWVNRDRGSHGYT
>TRBV27
ASSAGQFQANEQF
>TRBV6-1
ASSEGGSNTEAF
>TRBV6-5
ASRGTGGAGNTVY
>TRBV2
ASSSTGTPSGTGELF
>TRBV23-1
ASSPIPGAAGNRSSGNTIY
>TRBV6-1
ALLAGTSYEQY
>TRBV6-5
ATFRVDTYEQY
>TRBV6-6
ASNERDYTEAF
>TRBV6-5
ASSSFGTDYNQPQH
>TRBV6-5
ASSPQGPANQPQH
>TRBV7-2
ASSSGGVPGASQYEQF
>TRBV5-1
ASRTAGSNQPQH
>TRBV5-6
ASSLVDLEGGYT
>TRBV2
ASSEEEGHQENTGELF
>TRBV7-2
ASSLEIQAVYGYT
>TRBV5-1
ASSLMTGANTGELF
>TRBV5-1
ASSLGHSSNNEQF
>TRBV2
ASTNIVLRGEQY